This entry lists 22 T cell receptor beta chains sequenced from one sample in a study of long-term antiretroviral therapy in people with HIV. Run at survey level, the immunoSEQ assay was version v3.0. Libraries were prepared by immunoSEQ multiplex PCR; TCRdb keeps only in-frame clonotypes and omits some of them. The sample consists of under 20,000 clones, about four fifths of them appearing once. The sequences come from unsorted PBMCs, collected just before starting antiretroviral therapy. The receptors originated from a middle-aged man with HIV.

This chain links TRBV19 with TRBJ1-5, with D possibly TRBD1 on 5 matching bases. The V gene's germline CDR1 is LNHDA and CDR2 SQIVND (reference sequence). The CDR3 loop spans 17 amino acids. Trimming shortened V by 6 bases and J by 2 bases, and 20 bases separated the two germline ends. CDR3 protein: CASSKRDPLRGNQPQHF. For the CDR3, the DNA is TGTGCCAGTAGCAAACGGGACCCTCTAAGGGGCAATCAGCCCCAGCATTTT.

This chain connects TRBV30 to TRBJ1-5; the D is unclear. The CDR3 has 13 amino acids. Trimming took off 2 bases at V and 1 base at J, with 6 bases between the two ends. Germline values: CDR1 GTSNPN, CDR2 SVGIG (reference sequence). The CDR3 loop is CAWSSGSNQPQHF. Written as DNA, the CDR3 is TGTGCCTGGAGTTCGGGAAGCAATCAGCCCCAGCATTTT.

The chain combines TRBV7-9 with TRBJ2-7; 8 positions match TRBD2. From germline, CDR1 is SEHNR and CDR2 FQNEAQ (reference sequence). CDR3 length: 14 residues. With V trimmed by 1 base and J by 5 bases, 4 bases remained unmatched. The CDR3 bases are TGTGCCAGCAGCTTAGGAGCGGGAGATCACGAGCAGTACTTC. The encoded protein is CASSLGAGDHEQYF.

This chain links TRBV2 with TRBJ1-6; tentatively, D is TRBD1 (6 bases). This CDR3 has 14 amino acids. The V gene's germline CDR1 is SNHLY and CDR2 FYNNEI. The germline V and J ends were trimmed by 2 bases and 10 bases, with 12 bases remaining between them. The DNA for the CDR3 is TGTGCCAGCAGTGAAAGGGACATAGGATCACCCCTCCACTTT. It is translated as CASSERDIGSPLHF.

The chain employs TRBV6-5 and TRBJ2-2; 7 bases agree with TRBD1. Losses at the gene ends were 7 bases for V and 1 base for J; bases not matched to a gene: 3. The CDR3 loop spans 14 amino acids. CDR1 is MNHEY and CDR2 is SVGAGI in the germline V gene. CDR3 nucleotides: TGTGCCAGCACCGGGACAGAGAACACCGGGGAGCTGTTTTTT. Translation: CASTGTENTGELFF.

The CDR3 DNA is TGTGCCAGCAGCGCCCCGGGAGAGAACACTGAAGCTTTCTTT. Translated: CASSAPGENTEAFF. The chain recombines TRBV7-9 with TRBJ1-1; D gene uncertain. Germline loops: CDR1 SEHNR, CDR2 FQNEAQ (reference sequence). The CDR3 is 14 residues long. Deletions cut 5 bases from V and 1 base from J, with 11 bases between.

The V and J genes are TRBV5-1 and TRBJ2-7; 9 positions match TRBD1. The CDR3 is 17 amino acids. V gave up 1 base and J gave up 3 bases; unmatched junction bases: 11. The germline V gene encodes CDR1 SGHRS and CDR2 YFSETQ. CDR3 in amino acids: CASSLKAQGAVLYEQYF. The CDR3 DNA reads TGCGCCAGCAGCTTGAAGGCACAGGGGGCGGTGCTCTACGAGCAGTACTTC. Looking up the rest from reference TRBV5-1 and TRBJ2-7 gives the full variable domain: KAGVTQTPRYLIKTRGQQVTLSCSPISGHRSVSWYQQTPGQGLQFLFEYFSETQRNKGNFPGRFSGRQFSNSRSEMNVSTLELGDSALYLCASSLKAQGAVLYEQYFGPGTRLTVT.

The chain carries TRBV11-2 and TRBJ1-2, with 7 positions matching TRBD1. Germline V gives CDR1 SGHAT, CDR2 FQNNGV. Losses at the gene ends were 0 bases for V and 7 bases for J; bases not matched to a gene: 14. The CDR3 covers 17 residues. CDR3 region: CASSLDPASTGVLGYTF. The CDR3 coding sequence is TGTGCCAGCAGCTTAGACCCGGCCTCTACAGGGGTTCTTGGCTACACCTTC.

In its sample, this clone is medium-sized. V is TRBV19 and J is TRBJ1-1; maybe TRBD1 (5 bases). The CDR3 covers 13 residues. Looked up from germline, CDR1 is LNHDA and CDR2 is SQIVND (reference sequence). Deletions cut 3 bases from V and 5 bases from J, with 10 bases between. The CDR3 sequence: CASSIGAWTEAFF. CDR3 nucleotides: TGTGCCAGTAGTATTGGGGCGTGGACTGAAGCTTTCTTT.

In DNA form, the CDR3 reads TGTGCCAGCAGCGTAGGGGGAGGACAGGGTGAGACCCAGTACTTC. It specifies CASSVGGGQGETQYF. The V and J genes are TRBV9 and TRBJ2-5, with 8 nucleotides matching TRBD1. V lost 0 bases, J lost 5 bases, and 6 bases stayed unmatched. Germline V lookup: CDR1 SGDLS, CDR2 YYNGEE. This CDR3 contains 15 residues.

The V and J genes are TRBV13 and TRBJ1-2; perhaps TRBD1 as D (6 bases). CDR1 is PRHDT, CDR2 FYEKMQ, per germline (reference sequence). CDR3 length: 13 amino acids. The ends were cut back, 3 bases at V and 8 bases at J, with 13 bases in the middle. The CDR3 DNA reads TGTGCCAGCAGCTTCAGGGAAAGGGGGGGCTACACCTTC. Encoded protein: CASSFRERGGYTF.

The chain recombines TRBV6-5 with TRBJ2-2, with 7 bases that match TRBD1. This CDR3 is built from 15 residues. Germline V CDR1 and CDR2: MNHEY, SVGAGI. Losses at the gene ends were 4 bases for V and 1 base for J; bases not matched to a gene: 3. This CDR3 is CASSWPGGNTGELFF. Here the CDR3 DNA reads TGTGCCAGCAGTTGGCCAGGGGGGAACACCGGGGAGCTGTTTTTT.

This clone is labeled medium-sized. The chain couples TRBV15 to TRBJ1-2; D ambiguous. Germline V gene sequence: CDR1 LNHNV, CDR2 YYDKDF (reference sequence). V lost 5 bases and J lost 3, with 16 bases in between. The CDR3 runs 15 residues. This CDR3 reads CATSRQGGGDYGYTF. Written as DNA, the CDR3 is TGTGCCACCAGCCGACAAGGAGGTGGAGACTATGGCTACACCTTC.

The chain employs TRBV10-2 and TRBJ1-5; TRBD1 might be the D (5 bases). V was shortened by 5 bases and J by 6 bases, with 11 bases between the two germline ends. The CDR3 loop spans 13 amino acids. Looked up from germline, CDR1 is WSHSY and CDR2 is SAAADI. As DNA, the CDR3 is TGCGCCAGCAGTACCGGACAAGCTCAGCCCCAGCATTTT. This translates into CASSTGQAQPQHF.

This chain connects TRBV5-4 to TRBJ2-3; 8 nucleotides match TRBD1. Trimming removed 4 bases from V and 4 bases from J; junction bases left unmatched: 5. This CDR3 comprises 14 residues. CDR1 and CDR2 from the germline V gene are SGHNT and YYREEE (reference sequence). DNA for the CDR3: TGTGCCAGCAGCCCCGCAGGGGGCCCAGATACGCAGTATTTT. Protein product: CASSPAGGPDTQYF. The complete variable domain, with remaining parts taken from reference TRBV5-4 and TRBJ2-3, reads ETGVTQSPTHLIKTRGQQVTLRCSSQSGHNTVSWYQQALGQGPQFIFQYYREEENGRGNFPPRFSGLQFPNYSSELNVNALELDDSALYLCASSPAGGPDTQYFGPGTRLTVL.

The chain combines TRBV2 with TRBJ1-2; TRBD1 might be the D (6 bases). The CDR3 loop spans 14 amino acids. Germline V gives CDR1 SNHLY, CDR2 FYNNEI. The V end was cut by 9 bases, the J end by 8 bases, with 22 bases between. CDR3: CARRDLYRDGGYTF. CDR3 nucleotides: TGTGCCAGAAGAGATCTTTACAGGGATGGGGGCTACACCTTC.

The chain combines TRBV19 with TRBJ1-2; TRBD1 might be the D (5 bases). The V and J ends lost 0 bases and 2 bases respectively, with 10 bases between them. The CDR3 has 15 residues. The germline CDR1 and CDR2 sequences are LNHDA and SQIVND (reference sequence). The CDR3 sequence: CASSIDGSGNYGYTF. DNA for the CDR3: TGTGCCAGTAGTATAGACGGGTCAGGGAACTATGGCTACACCTTC.

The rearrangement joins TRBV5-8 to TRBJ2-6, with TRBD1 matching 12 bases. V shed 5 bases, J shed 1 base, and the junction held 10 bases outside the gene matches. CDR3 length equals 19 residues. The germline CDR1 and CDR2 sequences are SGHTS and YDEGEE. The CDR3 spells CASRTGTGGLKSGANVLTF. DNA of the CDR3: TGTGCCAGCAGGACCGGGACAGGGGGCCTTAAATCTGGGGCCAACGTCCTGACTTTC.

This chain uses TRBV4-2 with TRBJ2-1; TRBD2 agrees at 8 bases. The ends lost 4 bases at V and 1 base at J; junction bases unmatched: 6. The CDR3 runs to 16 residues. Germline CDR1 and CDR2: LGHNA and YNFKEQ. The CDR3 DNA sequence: TGTGCCAGCAGCCCCAGCGGGAGCGGGTCCTACAATGAGCAGTTCTTC. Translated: CASSPSGSGSYNEQFF.

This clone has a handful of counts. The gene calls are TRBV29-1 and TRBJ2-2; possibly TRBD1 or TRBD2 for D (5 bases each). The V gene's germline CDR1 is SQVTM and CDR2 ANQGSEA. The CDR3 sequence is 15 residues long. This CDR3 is CSPSWAGSNTGELFF. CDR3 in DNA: TGCAGTCCTAGCTGGGCAGGGTCGAACACCGGGGAGCTGTTTTTT.

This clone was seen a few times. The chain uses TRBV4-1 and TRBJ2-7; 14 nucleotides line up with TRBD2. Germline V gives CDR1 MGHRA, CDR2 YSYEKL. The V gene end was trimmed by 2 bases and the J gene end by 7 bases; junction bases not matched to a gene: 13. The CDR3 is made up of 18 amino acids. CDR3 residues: CASSQSRGTSGSVMEQYF. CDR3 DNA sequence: TGCGCCAGCAGCCAATCTCGGGGGACTAGCGGGAGTGTAATGGAGCAGTACTTC.

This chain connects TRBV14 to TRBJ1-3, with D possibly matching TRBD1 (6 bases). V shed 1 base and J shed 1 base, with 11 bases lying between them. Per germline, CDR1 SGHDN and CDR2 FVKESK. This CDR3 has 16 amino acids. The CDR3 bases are TGTGCCAGCAGCCAAGTACAGGGTGGTTCTGGAAACACCATATATTTT. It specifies CASSQVQGGSGNTIYF.